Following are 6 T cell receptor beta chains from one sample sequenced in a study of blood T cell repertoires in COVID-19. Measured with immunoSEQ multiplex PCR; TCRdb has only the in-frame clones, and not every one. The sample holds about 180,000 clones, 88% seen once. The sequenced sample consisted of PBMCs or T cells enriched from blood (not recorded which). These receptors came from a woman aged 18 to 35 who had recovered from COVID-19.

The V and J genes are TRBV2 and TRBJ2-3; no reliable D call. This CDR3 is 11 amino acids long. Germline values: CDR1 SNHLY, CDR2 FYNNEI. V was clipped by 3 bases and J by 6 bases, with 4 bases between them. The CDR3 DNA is TGTGCCAGCAGTGATCCTGATACGCAGTATTTT. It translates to CASSDPDTQYF.

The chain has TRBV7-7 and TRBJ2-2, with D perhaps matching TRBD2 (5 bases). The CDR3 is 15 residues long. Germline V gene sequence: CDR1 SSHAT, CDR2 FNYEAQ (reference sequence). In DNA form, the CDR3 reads TGTGCTAGTCCAGGCCCCGAAGCGGACCGGGGGGAGCTGTTTTTT. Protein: CASPGPEADRGELFF.

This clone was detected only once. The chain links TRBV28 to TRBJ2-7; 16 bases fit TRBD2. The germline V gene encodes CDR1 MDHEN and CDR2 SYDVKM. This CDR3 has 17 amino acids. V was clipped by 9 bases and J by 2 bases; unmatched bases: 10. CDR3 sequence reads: CARGEGLAGGITYEQYF. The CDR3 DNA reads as TGTGCCAGGGGGGAGGGACTAGCGGGAGGGATAACCTACGAGCAGTACTTC.

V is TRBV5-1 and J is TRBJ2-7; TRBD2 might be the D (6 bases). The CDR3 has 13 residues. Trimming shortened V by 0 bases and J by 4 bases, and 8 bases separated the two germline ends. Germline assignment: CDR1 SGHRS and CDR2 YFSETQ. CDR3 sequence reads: CASSLAAGYEQYF. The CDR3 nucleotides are TGCGCCAGCAGCTTGGCGGCGGGGTACGAGCAGTACTTC.

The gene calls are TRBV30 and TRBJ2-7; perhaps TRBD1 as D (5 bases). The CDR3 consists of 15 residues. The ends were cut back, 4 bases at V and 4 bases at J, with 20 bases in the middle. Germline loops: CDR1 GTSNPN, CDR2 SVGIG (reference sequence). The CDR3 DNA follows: TGTGCCTGGAAGAAGACGTGGGGCGTAGGGTACGAGCAGTACTTC. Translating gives CAWKKTWGVGYEQYF.

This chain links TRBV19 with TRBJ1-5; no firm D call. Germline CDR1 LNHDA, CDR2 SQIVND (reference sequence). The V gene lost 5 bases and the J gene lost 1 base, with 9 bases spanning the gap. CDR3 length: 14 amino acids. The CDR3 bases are TGTGCCAGTAGTCGAACATGGAGCAATCAGCCCCAGCATTTT. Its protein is CASSRTWSNQPQHF. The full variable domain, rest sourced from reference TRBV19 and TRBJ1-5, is DGGITQSPKYLFRKEGQNVTLSCEQNLNHDAMYWYRQDPGQGLRLIYYSQIVNDFQKGDIAEGYSVSREKKESFPLTVTSAQKNPTAFYLCASSRTWSNQPQHFGDGTRLSIL.